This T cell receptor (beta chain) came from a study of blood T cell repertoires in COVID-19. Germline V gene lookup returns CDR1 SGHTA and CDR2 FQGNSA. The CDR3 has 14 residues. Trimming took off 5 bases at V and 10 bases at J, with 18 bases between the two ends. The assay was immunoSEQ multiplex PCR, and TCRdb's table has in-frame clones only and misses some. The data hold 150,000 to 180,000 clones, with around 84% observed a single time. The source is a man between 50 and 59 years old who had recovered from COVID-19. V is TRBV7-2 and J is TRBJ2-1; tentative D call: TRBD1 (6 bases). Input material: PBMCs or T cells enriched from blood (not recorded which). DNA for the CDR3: TGTGCCAGCAGCACCCCAGCAGGGGTAGGGGAGCAGTTCTTC. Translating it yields CASSTPAGVGEQFF.